These 31 T cell receptor beta chains originate from one sample sequenced in a study of blood T cell repertoires in COVID-19. The protocol was immunoSEQ multiplex PCR, while the TCRdb copy is restricted to in-frame clones and leaves out a portion. The profile shows about 70,000 clones, 80% to 95% of them singletons. Sequenced input: peripheral blood. The receptors originated from a man aged 45 to 65 with COVID-19, enrolled during active disease.

Here the CDR3 reads CASSLGLGLAKNIQYF. For the CDR3, the DNA is TGTGCCAGCAGCTTGGGTTTGGGGCTAGCCAAAAACATTCAGTACTTC. The chain combines TRBV5-4 with TRBJ2-4; D might be TRBD1 (5 bases). V lost 0 bases and J 0 bases, leaving 10 bases between the germline ends. This CDR3 spans 16 amino acids. Germline V gene data show CDR1 as SGHNT and CDR2 as YYREEE (reference sequence).

The rearrangement links TRBV6-5 to TRBJ2-3; 9 bases align to TRBD2. The germline CDR1 and CDR2 sequences are MNHEY and SVGAGI. This CDR3 comprises 13 residues. With V trimmed by 9 bases and J by 4 bases, 5 bases remained unmatched. The CDR3 region is CASSGSVADTQYF. For the CDR3, the DNA is TGTGCCAGTAGCGGGAGCGTCGCAGATACGCAGTATTTT.

The genes are TRBV14 and TRBJ1-2; D ambiguous. V dropped 1 base and J dropped 4 bases, with 10 bases sitting between them. The CDR3 consists of 14 residues. CDR1 and CDR2 (germline): SGHDN, FVKESK. CDR3: CASSQGSGSYGYTF. Written as DNA, the CDR3 is TGTGCCAGCAGCCAAGGGTCTGGCAGCTATGGCTACACCTTC.

The V call is TRBV5-4, the J call TRBJ2-1; D remains ambiguous. From germline, CDR1 is SGHNT and CDR2 YYREEE (reference sequence). The CDR3 loop spans 12 amino acids. Trimming stripped 4 bases from V and 5 bases from J, with 7 bases between. The CDR3 DNA sequence: TGTGCCAGCAGCGGAGAAGACAATGAGCAGTTCTTC. As protein: CASSGEDNEQFF. The full variable domain, with the rest looked up from reference TRBV5-4 and TRBJ2-1, is ETGVTQSPTHLIKTRGQQVTLRCSSQSGHNTVSWYQQALGQGPQFIFQYYREEENGRGNFPPRFSGLQFPNYSSELNVNALELDDSALYLCASSGEDNEQFFGPGTRLTVL.

The gene calls are TRBV15 and TRBJ2-1; D might be TRBD2 (7 bases). This CDR3 has 18 residues. Germline V gene lookup returns CDR1 LNHNV and CDR2 YYDKDF (reference sequence). Trimming took off 2 bases at V and 0 bases at J, with 17 bases between the two ends. The CDR3 spells CATSRTGGLGSSYNEQFF. The CDR3 DNA follows: TGTGCCACCAGCAGAACCGGGGGGCTCGGGAGCTCCTACAATGAGCAGTTCTTC.

The chain joins TRBV7-3 to TRBJ2-5, with a possible D match to TRBD1 (6 bases). Germline loops: CDR1 SGHTA, CDR2 FQGTGA. The CDR3 length is 13 residues. Trimming left V 1 base short and J 5 bases short, with 8 bases between. The CDR3 bases are TGTGCCAGCAGCTTAAGGGGGCTGGAGACCCAGTACTTC. This translates into CASSLRGLETQYF.

V is TRBV28 and J is TRBJ1-2, with no clear D. V lost 2 bases and J 4 bases, leaving 5 bases between the germline ends. Germline V gene lookup returns CDR1 MDHEN and CDR2 SYDVKM. CDR3 length: 12 residues. This CDR3 reads CASSLTPYGYTF. The CDR3 coding sequence is TGTGCCAGCAGTTTAACTCCCTATGGCTACACCTTC.

The chain links TRBV9 to TRBJ2-2; no clear D. The CDR3 spans 12 residues. The V end lost 7 bases, the J end lost 1 base, and 5 bases lay between the germline ends. The V gene's germline CDR1 is SGDLS and CDR2 YYNGEE. Here the CDR3 DNA reads TGTGCCAGCGCACTGAACACCGGGGAGCTGTTTTTT. Residues: CASALNTGELFF. Full variable domain (rest looked up from reference TRBV9 and TRBJ2-2): DSGVTQTPKHLITATGQRVTLRCSPRSGDLSVYWYQQSLDQGLQFLIQYYNGEERAKGNILERFSAQQFPDLHSELNLSSLELGDSALYFCASALNTGELFFGEGSRLTVL.

CDR3 DNA sequence: TGTGCCAGCTCACCACCTAGCGGGAGGTACAATGAGCAGTTCTTC. This sequence encodes CASSPPSGRYNEQFF. This chain links TRBV18 with TRBJ2-1; 10 bases map to TRBD2. Looked up from germline, CDR1 is KGHSH and CDR2 is LQKENI. The trim removed 0 bases at V and 4 bases at J, leaving 0 bases unmatched. This CDR3 is built from 15 residues.

The rearrangement uses TRBV27 and TRBJ2-1; 9 bases are shared with TRBD2. With 6 bases clipped from V and 0 bases from J, the junction kept 9 bases outside the gene matches. This CDR3 is built from 17 residues. Germline lookup yields CDR1 MNHEY and CDR2 SMNVEV (reference sequence). In DNA, the CDR3 is TGTGCCAGCAGCTCGTGGGCTAGCGGGACCTCCTACAATGAGCAGTTCTTC. Amino acids: CASSSWASGTSYNEQFF.

By its share, this clone is medium-sized. V gene TRBV14 combines with J gene TRBJ1-6, with D hard to call. The CDR3 covers 19 residues. The germline CDR1 and CDR2 sequences are SGHDN and FVKESK. Trimming took 1 base from V and 10 from J, leaving 26 bases between them. The CDR3 is CASSQGRGGPREWSSPLHF. The CDR3 bases are TGTGCCAGCAGCCAAGGTAGAGGAGGGCCGAGAGAGTGGAGCTCACCCCTCCACTTT.

The chain links TRBV6-5 to TRBJ2-5; 8 nucleotides match TRBD2. The CDR3 sequence is 13 residues long. Germline V gene lookup returns CDR1 MNHEY and CDR2 SVGAGI. Trimming at V came to 5 bases and at J to 5 bases, leaving 4 bases not matched to a gene. Here the CDR3 reads CASSRGGRETQYF. In DNA form, the CDR3 reads TGTGCCAGCAGTAGGGGCGGGAGGGAGACCCAGTACTTC.

The V call is TRBV4-2, the J call TRBJ2-7, with 9 bases fitting TRBD2. CDR1 and CDR2 from the germline V gene are LGHNA and YNFKEQ. Losses at the gene ends were 0 bases for V and 3 bases for J; bases not matched to a gene: 3. The CDR3 extends over 15 amino acids. CDR3 sequence reads: CASSQELAGNYEQYF. The CDR3 DNA reads TGTGCCAGCAGCCAAGAACTAGCGGGCAACTACGAGCAGTACTTC.

The chain has TRBV9 and TRBJ2-5; TRBD2 matches at 11 bases. The germline CDR1 and CDR2 sequences are SGDLS and YYNGEE. V trimming: 4 bases; J trimming: 1 base; junction bases outside the gene matches: 3. The CDR3 consists of 15 residues. This CDR3 reads CASSPGTSGQETQYF. The CDR3 coding sequence is TGTGCCAGCAGCCCCGGGACTAGCGGCCAAGAGACCCAGTACTTC.

The chain combines TRBV2 with TRBJ2-1; 15 nucleotides align to TRBD2. The germline V gene has CDR1 SNHLY and CDR2 FYNNEI. The CDR3 is 15 residues long. Trimming at V came to 3 bases and at J to 12 bases, leaving 6 bases not matched to a gene. This CDR3 reads CASSEWTSGREGQFF. Written as DNA, the CDR3 is TGTGCCAGCAGTGAGTGGACTAGCGGGAGGGAGGGGCAGTTCTTC.

The chain employs TRBV2 and TRBJ1-5, with D uncertain. The CDR3 spans 12 residues. Germline V gene data show CDR1 as SNHLY and CDR2 as FYNNEI. Between the trimmed V and J ends, which lost 2 bases and 4 bases, there was a span of 3 bases. The DNA of the CDR3 is TGTGCCAGCAGTGAACAGAATCAGCCCCAGCATTTT. This codes for CASSEQNQPQHF.

V is TRBV30 and J is TRBJ1-1; no clear D. Germline values: CDR1 GTSNPN, CDR2 SVGIG (reference sequence). V was shortened by 0 bases and J by 1 base, with 12 bases between the two germline ends. This CDR3 has 15 residues. The CDR3 bases are TGTGCCTGGAGTGTAGTTCCGGTCGGGAACACTGAAGCTTTCTTT. Its protein is CAWSVVPVGNTEAFF.

V usage is TRBV10-3 and J usage is TRBJ2-1; 12 bases are shared with TRBD2. J lost 5 bases, V lost 4 bases, and 3 bases had no gene match. Per the germline V gene, CDR1 is ENHRY and CDR2 is SYGVKD. This CDR3 is 15 amino acids long. The CDR3 bases are TGTGCCATCAGTGGACTAGCGGGGGCCAACAATGAGCAGTTCTTC. It translates to CAISGLAGANNEQFF.

J is TRBJ2-1 and V is TRBV11-2; TRBD1 agrees at 8 bases. The ends lost 0 bases at V and 9 bases at J; junction bases unmatched: 4. The germline CDR1 and CDR2 sequences are SGHAT and FQNNGV. The CDR3 sequence is 14 residues long. DNA of the CDR3: TGTGCCAGCAGCTTAGAAGGACAGGGAGCTGAGCAGTTCTTC. Translation gives CASSLEGQGAEQFF.

The chain links TRBV6-1 to TRBJ1-4; D is perhaps TRBD1 (6 bases). The CDR3 covers 18 residues. Trimming took off 4 bases at V and 8 bases at J, with 26 bases between the two ends. Looked up from germline, CDR1 is MNHNS and CDR2 is SASEGT. The chain's CDR3 is CASSVALRQAQPGEKLFF. The CDR3 coding sequence is TGTGCCAGCAGTGTCGCCCTCCGACAGGCTCAGCCAGGGGAAAAACTGTTTTTT.

The chain combines TRBV28 with TRBJ2-1; TRBD2 matches 7 bases. CDR3 length equals 18 residues. Germline-derived CDR1 and CDR2 are MDHEN and SYDVKM. V lost 5 bases and J lost 3; bases outside the gene matches: 16. CDR3 sequence (DNA): TGTGCCAGCAGTACCTCATCGGAGGGACTAACACTCTACAATGAGCAGTTCTTC. Encoded protein: CASSTSSEGLTLYNEQFF.

The CDR3 DNA sequence: TGTGCCAGCAGCTCGTTTAGGGAGGGGCGGGGAAAACTGTTTTTT. This gives the protein CASSSFREGRGKLFF. The chain carries TRBV5-5 and TRBJ1-4, with D perhaps TRBD1 (5 bases). Germline values: CDR1 SGHKS, CDR2 YYEKEE (reference sequence). Deletions cut 3 bases from V and 10 bases from J, with 19 bases between. The CDR3 is made up of 15 amino acids.

The V call is TRBV4-2, the J call TRBJ2-2; 7 bases align to TRBD1. With V trimmed by 0 bases and J by 2 bases, 9 bases remained unmatched. CDR1 LGHNA and CDR2 YNFKEQ come from the germline V gene. The length of the CDR3 is 18 residues. The CDR3 protein is CASSQDRMGTANTGELFF. Written as DNA, the CDR3 is TGTGCCAGCAGCCAAGATAGAATGGGGACAGCTAACACCGGGGAGCTGTTTTTT.

The chain joins TRBV28 to TRBJ1-3; 9 bases are a match to TRBD1. CDR1 MDHEN and CDR2 SYDVKM come from the germline V gene. CDR3 length: 20 residues. V lost 1 base to trimming and J lost 3 bases; unmatched junction nucleotides: 16. The DNA for the CDR3 is TGTGCCAGCAGTTTATCGGGCGGGACAGGGTCTTTACGGCGTGGAAACACCATATATTTT. Amino acids: CASSLSGGTGSLRRGNTIYF.

V and J are TRBV28 and TRBJ2-7; possibly TRBD1 for D (6 bases). V lost 4 bases to trimming and J lost 2 bases, with 9 bases between them. Germline V gives CDR1 MDHEN, CDR2 SYDVKM. The CDR3 loop spans 13 amino acids. The CDR3 here is CASSSGQTYEQYF. The DNA for the CDR3 is TGTGCCAGCAGTTCCGGACAGACCTACGAGCAGTACTTC.

The CDR3 DNA reads TGTGCCAGCAGTCCGAAAGAGGGAGGGCCGAATGAGCAGTTCTTC. Its protein is CASSPKEGGPNEQFF. The gene calls are TRBV7-3 and TRBJ2-1; 7 bases fit TRBD2. From germline, CDR1 is SGHTA and CDR2 FQGTGA. This CDR3 comprises 15 residues. The J segment lost 7 bases and the V segment lost 6 bases, leaving 12 bases of the junction unmatched.

This clone was picked up one time. The rearrangement joins TRBV27 to TRBJ2-2; D is uncertain. This CDR3 region has 12 residues. V shed 4 bases and J shed 8 bases, with 8 bases lying between them. Germline V CDR1 and CDR2: MNHEY, SMNVEV (reference sequence). CDR3: CASSSFEGELFF. CDR3 nucleotide sequence: TGTGCCAGCAGTTCCTTCGAGGGGGAGCTGTTTTTT.

CDR3 amino acids: CASSRGLTSDQETQYF. CDR3 nucleotide sequence: TGTGCCAGTAGTAGGGGACTCACTAGCGATCAAGAGACCCAGTACTTC. The chain combines TRBV19 with TRBJ2-5; TRBD2 agrees at 7 bases. Germline V gives CDR1 LNHDA, CDR2 SQIVND (reference sequence). V lost 4 bases, J lost 2 bases, and 10 bases stayed unmatched. CDR3 length: 16 amino acids.

The chain uses TRBV6-6 and TRBJ1-2, with D possibly matching TRBD1 (6 bases). Germline loops: CDR1 MNHNY, CDR2 SVGAGI (reference sequence). The CDR3 extends over 16 amino acids. The V and J ends lost 2 bases and 2 bases respectively, with 15 bases between them. CDR3 DNA: TGTGCCAGCAGTTACCGCCGTCGGGACACAAACTATGGCTACACCTTC. This sequence encodes CASSYRRRDTNYGYTF.

The chain combines TRBV4-1 with TRBJ1-5; a weak D match, TRBD1 (5 bases). Germline CDR1 reads MGHRA; CDR2 reads YSYEKL. CDR3 size: 16 residues. The V end was cut by 3 bases, the J end by 2 bases, with 14 bases between. The CDR3 DNA is TGCGCCAGCAGCCATATTGGGAGGGGTGGCAATCAGCCCCAGCATTTT. It translates to CASSHIGRGGNQPQHF.

The rearrangement joins TRBV15 to TRBJ2-5; the D gene is possibly TRBD2 (6 bases). The CDR3 sequence is 16 residues long. Germline CDR1 LNHNV, CDR2 YYDKDF (reference sequence). Trimming removed 0 bases from V and 5 bases from J, with 16 bases in between. In DNA, the CDR3 is TGTGCCACCAGCAGAGACCGGGACTTTAATGGGGAGACCCAGTACTTC. It encodes CATSRDRDFNGETQYF.